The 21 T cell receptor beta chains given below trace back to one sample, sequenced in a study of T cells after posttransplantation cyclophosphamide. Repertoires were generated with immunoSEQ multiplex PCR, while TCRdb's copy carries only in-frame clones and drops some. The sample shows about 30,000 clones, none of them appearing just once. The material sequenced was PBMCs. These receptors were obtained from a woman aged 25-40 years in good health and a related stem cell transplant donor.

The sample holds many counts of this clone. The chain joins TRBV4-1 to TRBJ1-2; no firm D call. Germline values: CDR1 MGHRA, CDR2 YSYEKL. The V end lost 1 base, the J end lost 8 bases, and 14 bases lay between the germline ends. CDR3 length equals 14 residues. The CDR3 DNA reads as TGCGCCAGCAGCCAAGTATCCGGGTTTAAGGGCTACACCTTC. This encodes CASSQVSGFKGYTF.

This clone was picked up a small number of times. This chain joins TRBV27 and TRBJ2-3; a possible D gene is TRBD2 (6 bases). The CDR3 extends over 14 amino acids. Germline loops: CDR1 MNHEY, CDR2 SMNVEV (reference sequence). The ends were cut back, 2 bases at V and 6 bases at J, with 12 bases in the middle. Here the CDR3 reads CASSLIRGRDTQYF. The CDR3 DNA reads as TGTGCCAGCAGTTTAATCCGGGGGAGGGATACGCAGTATTTT.

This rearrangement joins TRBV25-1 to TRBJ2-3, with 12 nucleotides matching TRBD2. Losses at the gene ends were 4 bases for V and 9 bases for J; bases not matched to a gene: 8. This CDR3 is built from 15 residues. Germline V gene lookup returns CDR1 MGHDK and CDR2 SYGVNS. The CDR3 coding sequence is TGTGCCAGCAGTGGTCTAGCGGGGGGGGAGAAGACGCAGTATTTT. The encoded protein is CASSGLAGGEKTQYF.

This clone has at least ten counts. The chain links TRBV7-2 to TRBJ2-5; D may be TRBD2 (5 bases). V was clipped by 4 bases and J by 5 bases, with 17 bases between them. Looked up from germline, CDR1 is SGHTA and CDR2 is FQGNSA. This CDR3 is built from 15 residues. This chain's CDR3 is CASSSEPSRVETQYF. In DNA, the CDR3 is TGTGCCAGCAGCTCCGAACCCTCGCGGGTGGAGACCCAGTACTTC.

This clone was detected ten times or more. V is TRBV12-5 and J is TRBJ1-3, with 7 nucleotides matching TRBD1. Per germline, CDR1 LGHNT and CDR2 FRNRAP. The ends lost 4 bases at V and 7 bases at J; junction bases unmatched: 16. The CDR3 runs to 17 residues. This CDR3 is CASGSPGLSGGSNTIYF. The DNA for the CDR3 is TGTGCTAGTGGTTCCCCCGGCCTATCAGGGGGGAGCAACACCATATATTTT.

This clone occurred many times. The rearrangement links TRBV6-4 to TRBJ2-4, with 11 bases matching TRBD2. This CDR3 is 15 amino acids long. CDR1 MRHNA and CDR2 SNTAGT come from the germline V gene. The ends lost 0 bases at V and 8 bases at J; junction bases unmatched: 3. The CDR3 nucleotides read TGTGCCAGCAGTGACTCTAGCGGGGGGGGAGACATTCAGTACTTC. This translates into CASSDSSGGGDIQYF.

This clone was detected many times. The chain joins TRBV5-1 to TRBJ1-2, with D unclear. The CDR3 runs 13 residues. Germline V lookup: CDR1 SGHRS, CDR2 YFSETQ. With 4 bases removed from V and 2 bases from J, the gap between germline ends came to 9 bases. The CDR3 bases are TGCGCCAGCAGCGGCAGAGTAAACTATGGCTACACCTTC. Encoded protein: CASSGRVNYGYTF.

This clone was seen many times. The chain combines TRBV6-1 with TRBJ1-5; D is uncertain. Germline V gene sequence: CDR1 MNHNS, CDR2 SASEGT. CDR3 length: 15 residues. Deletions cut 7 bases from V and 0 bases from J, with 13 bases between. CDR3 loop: CASINDIYSNQPQHF. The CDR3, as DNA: TGTGCCAGCATCAATGACATCTATAGCAATCAGCCCCAGCATTTT.

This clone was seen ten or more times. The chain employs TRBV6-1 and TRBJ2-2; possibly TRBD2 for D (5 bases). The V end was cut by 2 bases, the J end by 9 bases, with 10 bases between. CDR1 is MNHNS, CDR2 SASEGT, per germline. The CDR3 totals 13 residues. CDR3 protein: CASSETLARELFF. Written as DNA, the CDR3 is TGTGCCAGCAGTGAAACGCTAGCCCGGGAGCTGTTTTTT.

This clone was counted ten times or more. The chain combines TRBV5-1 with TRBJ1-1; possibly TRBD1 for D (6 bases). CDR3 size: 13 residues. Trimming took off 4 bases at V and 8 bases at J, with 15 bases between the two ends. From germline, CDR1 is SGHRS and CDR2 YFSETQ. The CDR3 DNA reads TGCGCCAGCAGCCTCGTAGAGAGGGGGGAAGCTTTCTTT. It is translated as CASSLVERGEAFF.

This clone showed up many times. The CDR3 DNA is TGCGCCAGCAGACACGGACAGGGATATCGTAGCAATCAGCCCCAGCATTTT. This gives the protein CASRHGQGYRSNQPQHF. The V and J genes are TRBV23-1 and TRBJ1-5; 8 bases match TRBD1. TRBV23-1 is flagged as an ORF with uncertain function. The V segment lost 6 bases and the J segment 0 bases; nucleotides outside the gene matches: 10. The CDR3 sequence is 17 residues long.

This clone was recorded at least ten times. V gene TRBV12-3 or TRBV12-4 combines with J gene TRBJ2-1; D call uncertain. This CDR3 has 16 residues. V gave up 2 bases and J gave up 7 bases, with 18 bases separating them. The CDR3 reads CASSLRSYPQQNEQFF. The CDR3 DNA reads TGTGCCAGCAGTTTAAGGTCGTACCCCCAACAGAATGAGCAGTTCTTC.

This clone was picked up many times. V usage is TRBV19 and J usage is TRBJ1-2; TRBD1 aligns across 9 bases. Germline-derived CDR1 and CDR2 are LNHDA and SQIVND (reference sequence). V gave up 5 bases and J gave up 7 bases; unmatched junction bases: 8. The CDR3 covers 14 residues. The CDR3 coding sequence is TGTGCCAGTAGTGCTACAGGGGGCGCTTCTGGCTACACCTTC. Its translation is CASSATGGASGYTF.

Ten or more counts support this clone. The CDR3 loop is CASSYRTANTEAFF. CDR3 nucleotide sequence: TGTGCCAGCAGCTACCGAACAGCCAACACTGAAGCTTTCTTT. V gene TRBV12-3 or TRBV12-4 combines with J gene TRBJ1-1; D uncertain. The CDR3 contains 14 residues. V was clipped by 6 bases and J by 2 bases, with 13 bases between them.

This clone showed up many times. CDR3 sequence (DNA): TGCGCCAGCAGTGAAGCTGGGGGGGCCGGCGAGCAGTTCTTC. Amino acid sequence: CASSEAGGAGEQFF. The chain uses TRBV10-2 and TRBJ2-1; weak D call: TRBD2 (7 bases). V lost 3 bases and J 10 bases, leaving 16 bases between the germline ends. CDR1 and CDR2 (germline): WSHSY, SAAADI. This CDR3 comprises 14 residues.

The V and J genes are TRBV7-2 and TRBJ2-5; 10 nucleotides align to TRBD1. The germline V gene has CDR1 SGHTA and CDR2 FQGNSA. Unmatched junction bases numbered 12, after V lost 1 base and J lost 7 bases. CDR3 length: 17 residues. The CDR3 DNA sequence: TGTGCCAGCAGCTTAGTCCCTGACAGGGGGCAACCGGGGACCCAGTACTTC. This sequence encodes CASSLVPDRGQPGTQYF.

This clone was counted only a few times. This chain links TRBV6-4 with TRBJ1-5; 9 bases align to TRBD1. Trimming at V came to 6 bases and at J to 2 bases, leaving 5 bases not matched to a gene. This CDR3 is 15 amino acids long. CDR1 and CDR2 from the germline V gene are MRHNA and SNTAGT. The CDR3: CASSPGQGGNQPQHF. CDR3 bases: TGTGCCAGCAGCCCGGGACAGGGAGGCAATCAGCCCCAGCATTTT.

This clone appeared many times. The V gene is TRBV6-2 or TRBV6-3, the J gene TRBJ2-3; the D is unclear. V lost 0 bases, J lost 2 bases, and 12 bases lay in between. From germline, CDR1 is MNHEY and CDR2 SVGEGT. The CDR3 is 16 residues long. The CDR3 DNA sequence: TGTGCCAGCAGTTACTCTCCTAGACTGTCCACAGATACGCAGTATTTT. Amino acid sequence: CASSYSPRLSTDTQYF.

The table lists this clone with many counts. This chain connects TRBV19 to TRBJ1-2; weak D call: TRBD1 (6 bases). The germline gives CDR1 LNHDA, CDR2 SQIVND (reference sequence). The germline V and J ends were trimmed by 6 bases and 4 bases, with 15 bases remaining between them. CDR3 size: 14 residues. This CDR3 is CASRNPTGTYGYTF. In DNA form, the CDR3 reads TGTGCCAGTAGAAACCCGACAGGTACCTATGGCTACACCTTC.

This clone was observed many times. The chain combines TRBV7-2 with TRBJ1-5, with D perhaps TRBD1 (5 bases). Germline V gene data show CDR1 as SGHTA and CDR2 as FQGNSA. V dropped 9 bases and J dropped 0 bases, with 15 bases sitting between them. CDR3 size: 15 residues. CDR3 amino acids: CARIGGEDSNQPQHF. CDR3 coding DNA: TGTGCCAGAATCGGGGGAGAAGATAGCAATCAGCCCCAGCATTTT.

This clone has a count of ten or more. The DNA for the CDR3 is TGTGCCAGCAGTTTAGGGGGAGAGGTCACAGATACGCAGTATTTT. Its protein is CASSLGGEVTDTQYF. The chain joins TRBV6-2 or TRBV6-3 to TRBJ2-3; possible D gene TRBD1, 6 bases. The germline V gene encodes CDR1 MNHEY and CDR2 SVGEGT. The CDR3 is 15 amino acids. With 4 bases removed from V and 2 bases from J, the gap between germline ends came to 13 bases.